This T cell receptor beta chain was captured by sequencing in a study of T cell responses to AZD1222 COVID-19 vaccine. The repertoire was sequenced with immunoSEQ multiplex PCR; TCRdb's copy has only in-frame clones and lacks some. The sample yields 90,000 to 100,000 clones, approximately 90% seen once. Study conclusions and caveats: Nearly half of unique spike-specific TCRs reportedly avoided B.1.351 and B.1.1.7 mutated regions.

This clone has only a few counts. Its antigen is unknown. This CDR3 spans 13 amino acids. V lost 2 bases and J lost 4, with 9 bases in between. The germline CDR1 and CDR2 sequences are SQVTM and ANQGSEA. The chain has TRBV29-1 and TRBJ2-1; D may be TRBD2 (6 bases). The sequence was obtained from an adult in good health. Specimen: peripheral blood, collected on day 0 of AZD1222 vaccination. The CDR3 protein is CSVERGGYNEQFF. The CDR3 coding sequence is TGCAGCGTTGAAAGGGGAGGATACAATGAGCAGTTCTTC.